A single sample is the source of the 20 T cell receptor beta chains below, sequenced in a study of blood T cell repertoires in COVID-19. Assay: immunoSEQ multiplex PCR; the TCRdb copy retains only in-frame clones and omits some. The repertoire holds about 100,000 clones, with over 75% as singletons. Sequencing was carried out using peripheral blood. Every receptor here comes from a human donor in a cohort sampled during active COVID-19.

J is TRBJ2-7 and V is TRBV7-9, with TRBD2 matching over 11 bases. V lost 6 bases, J lost 2 bases, and 6 bases stayed unmatched. CDR3 length: 15 residues. CDR1 and CDR2 (germline): SEHNR, FQNEAQ (reference sequence). CDR3 sequence: CASRSTSGRTYEQYF. CDR3 nucleotides: TGTGCCAGCAGATCCACTAGCGGGAGAACCTACGAGCAGTACTTC.

The genes are TRBV4-3 and TRBJ1-2, with D perhaps matching TRBD1 (6 bases). Deletions cut 4 bases from V and 5 bases from J, with 23 bases between. CDR1 LGHNA and CDR2 YSLEER come from the germline V gene. The CDR3 has 17 amino acids. The CDR3 protein is CASSPKITGQVGYGYTF. In nucleotides, the CDR3 is TGCGCCAGCAGCCCAAAGATAACAGGGCAGGTTGGGTATGGCTACACCTTC.

CDR3 DNA sequence: TGTGCCAGTAGTACTACAGGGGAAGTGACTAATGAAAAACTGTTTTTT. Amino acids: CASSTTGEVTNEKLFF. V is TRBV19 and J is TRBJ1-4; 7 nucleotides align to TRBD1. CDR3 size: 16 residues. In germline, CDR1 is LNHDA, CDR2 SQIVND (reference sequence). V dropped 4 bases and J dropped 2; count of bases not matched to a gene: 7.

J is TRBJ2-7 and V is TRBV19, with 7 bases that match TRBD1. CDR1 LNHDA and CDR2 SQIVND come from the germline V gene (reference sequence). V lost 10 bases, J lost 2 bases, and 5 bases stayed unmatched. CDR3 size: 12 residues. The DNA for the CDR3 is TGTGCCACCCGGGACAGAACCTACGAGCAGTACTTC. Encoded protein: CATRDRTYEQYF.

The chain couples TRBV4-1 to TRBJ2-1; TRBD2 matches 9 bases. After removal of 4 bases from V and 6 bases from J, the junction contained 1 base not matched to a gene. The CDR3 sequence is 13 residues long. The germline gives CDR1 MGHRA, CDR2 YSYEKL. Here the CDR3 DNA reads TGCGCCAGCAGCCCGACTAGCGGCAATGAGCAGTTCTTC. This codes for CASSPTSGNEQFF.

This chain uses TRBV5-1 with TRBJ2-2; 10 bases map to TRBD1. CDR3 length equals 15 residues. Germline CDR1 is SGHRS and CDR2 is YFSETQ. V trimming: 4 bases; J trimming: 4 bases; junction bases outside the gene matches: 4. As DNA, the CDR3 is TGCGCCAGCAGCACCGGGACAGGGGCCACCGGGGAGCTGTTTTTT. Its protein is CASSTGTGATGELFF.

The chain employs TRBV7-9 and TRBJ2-5; perhaps TRBD1 as D (6 bases). CDR1 is SEHNR, CDR2 FQNEAQ, per germline (reference sequence). The CDR3 has 13 amino acids. The V gene lost 7 bases and the J gene lost 4 bases, with 13 bases spanning the gap. For the CDR3, the DNA is TGTGCCAGCACCCTTCAGGGGTTAGAGACCCAGTACTTC. It encodes CASTLQGLETQYF.

J is TRBJ2-1 and V is TRBV19; TRBD2 agrees at 10 bases. CDR3 length: 16 residues. Germline V lookup: CDR1 LNHDA, CDR2 SQIVND (reference sequence). V gave up 8 bases and J gave up 4 bases; unmatched junction bases: 11. CDR3 loop: CASHPGATSGYNEQFF. The CDR3 DNA follows: TGTGCCAGTCACCCTGGGGCGACTAGCGGGTACAATGAGCAGTTCTTC.

The V and J genes are TRBV2 and TRBJ1-1; 9 bases are shared with TRBD1. CDR3 length: 13 amino acids. Trimming removed 6 bases from V and 7 bases from J; junction bases left unmatched: 6. Germline CDR1 is SNHLY and CDR2 is FYNNEI. DNA for the CDR3: TGTGCCAGCAGAATCGGGACAGGGTTTGAAGCTTTCTTT. This gives the protein CASRIGTGFEAFF.

The chain is built from TRBV4-1 and TRBJ2-7; D perhaps matches TRBD2 (7 bases). The CDR3 loop spans 14 amino acids. The germline CDR1 and CDR2 sequences are MGHRA and YSYEKL. The V gene lost 4 bases and the J gene lost 3 bases, with 13 bases spanning the gap. CDR3 amino acids: CASSPGGALYEQYF. The CDR3 DNA reads as TGCGCCAGCAGCCCTGGGGGGGCGCTCTACGAGCAGTACTTC.

This chain connects TRBV7-2 to TRBJ2-6, with D perhaps TRBD1 (6 bases). V was clipped by 6 bases and J by 2 bases, with 11 bases between them. This CDR3 region has 15 residues. Germline V gives CDR1 SGHTA, CDR2 FQGNSA. CDR3 DNA: TGTGCCAGCAGTTATAGGACAGCTGGGGCCAACGTCCTGACTTTC. Amino acid sequence: CASSYRTAGANVLTF.

V usage is TRBV19 and J usage is TRBJ2-1; 10 nucleotides align to TRBD1. This CDR3 comprises 15 residues. V dropped 3 bases and J dropped 12; count of bases not matched to a gene: 11. Per the germline V gene, CDR1 is LNHDA and CDR2 is SQIVND (reference sequence). CDR3 DNA: TGTGCCAGTAGTATGGCCAGGACAGGGGGTGTTGGGCAGTTCTTC. Encoded protein: CASSMARTGGVGQFF.

The table lists this clone with a few counts. The J gene is TRBJ1-5, the V gene TRBV13; perhaps TRBD1 as D (5 bases). Germline V lookup: CDR1 PRHDT, CDR2 FYEKMQ (reference sequence). The CDR3 runs 15 residues. The V gene lost 3 bases and the J gene lost 0 bases, with 9 bases spanning the gap. CDR3 amino acids: CASSLGGDSNQPQHF. As DNA, the CDR3 is TGTGCCAGCAGCTTGGGGGGGGATAGCAATCAGCCCCAGCATTTT.

V is TRBV12-5 and J is TRBJ2-1, with D unresolved. CDR1 is LGHNT, CDR2 FRNRAP, per germline. The V and J ends lost 4 bases and 8 bases respectively, with 6 bases between them. The CDR3 has 11 amino acids. In DNA, the CDR3 is TGTGCTAGTGGTTCTCGGTATGAGCAGTTCTTC. Protein sequence: CASGSRYEQFF.

The chain uses TRBV4-2 and TRBJ2-3, with 10 bases fitting TRBD2. V was clipped by 4 bases and J by 3 bases; unmatched bases: 16. The CDR3 extends over 19 amino acids. Germline CDR1 LGHNA, CDR2 YNFKEQ. The CDR3 nucleotides are TGTGCCAGCAGCCGGGAAACTAGCGGGACAGGTTTTAAAACAGATACGCAGTATTTT. This encodes CASSRETSGTGFKTDTQYF.

The V call is TRBV6-5, the J call TRBJ1-5; tentatively, D is TRBD1 (5 bases). The V gene's germline CDR1 is MNHEY and CDR2 SVGAGI. The CDR3 spans 15 residues. Trimming pared 2 bases from V and 5 bases from J, leaving 13 bases between. This CDR3 reads CASSYGSGGDQPQHF. For the CDR3, the DNA is TGTGCCAGCAGTTACGGTTCTGGAGGGGATCAGCCCCAGCATTTT.

The CDR3 coding sequence is TGCGCCAGCAGCTCACCGACTAGCGGGGGGTACACAGATACGCAGTATTTT. It codes for CASSSPTSGGYTDTQYF. The chain couples TRBV5-1 to TRBJ2-3, with TRBD2 identical over 13 bases. The germline V gene encodes CDR1 SGHRS and CDR2 YFSETQ. The CDR3 totals 17 residues. V shed 3 bases and J 2 bases; nucleotides not matched to a gene: 6.

The chain uses TRBV24-1 and TRBJ2-2, with 9 bases matching TRBD1. Unmatched junction bases numbered 10, after V lost 2 bases and J lost 7 bases. This CDR3 has 17 residues. The germline V gene encodes CDR1 KGHDR and CDR2 SFDVKD. The CDR3 nucleotides read TGTGCCACCAGTGATTCGATGGGACAGGGAAGGGACGGGGAGCTGTTTTTT. This gives the protein CATSDSMGQGRDGELFF.

This rearrangement joins TRBV27 to TRBJ2-6, with D perhaps TRBD1 (6 bases). CDR3 length: 19 amino acids. The V end lost 1 base, the J end lost 0 bases, and 16 bases lay between the germline ends. CDR1 and CDR2 from the germline V gene are MNHEY and SMNVEV (reference sequence). The CDR3 nucleotides are TGTGCCAGCAGTTTATTCCCAGGGACATTACTCTCTGGGGCCAACGTCCTGACTTTC. Translating gives CASSLFPGTLLSGANVLTF.

V gene TRBV18 combines with J gene TRBJ1-4; unclear D gene. V was cut by 1 base and J by 5 bases, with 11 bases left in between. The CDR3 spans 15 residues. CDR1 and CDR2 from the germline V gene are KGHSH and LQKENI. As DNA, the CDR3 is TGTGCCAGCTCACCACGACGGGAGACAAATGAAAAACTGTTTTTT. Protein product: CASSPRRETNEKLFF.